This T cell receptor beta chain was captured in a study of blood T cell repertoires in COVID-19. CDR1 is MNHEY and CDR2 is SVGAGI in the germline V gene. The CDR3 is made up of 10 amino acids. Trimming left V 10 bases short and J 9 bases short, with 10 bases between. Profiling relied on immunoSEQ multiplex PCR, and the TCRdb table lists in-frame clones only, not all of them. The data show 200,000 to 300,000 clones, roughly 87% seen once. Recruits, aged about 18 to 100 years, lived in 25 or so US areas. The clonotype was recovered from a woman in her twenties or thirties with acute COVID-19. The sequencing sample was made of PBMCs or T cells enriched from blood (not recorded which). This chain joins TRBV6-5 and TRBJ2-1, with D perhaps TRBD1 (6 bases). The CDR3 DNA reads TGTGCCACCACACAGGGTGAGCAGTTCTTC. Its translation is CATTQGEQFF.